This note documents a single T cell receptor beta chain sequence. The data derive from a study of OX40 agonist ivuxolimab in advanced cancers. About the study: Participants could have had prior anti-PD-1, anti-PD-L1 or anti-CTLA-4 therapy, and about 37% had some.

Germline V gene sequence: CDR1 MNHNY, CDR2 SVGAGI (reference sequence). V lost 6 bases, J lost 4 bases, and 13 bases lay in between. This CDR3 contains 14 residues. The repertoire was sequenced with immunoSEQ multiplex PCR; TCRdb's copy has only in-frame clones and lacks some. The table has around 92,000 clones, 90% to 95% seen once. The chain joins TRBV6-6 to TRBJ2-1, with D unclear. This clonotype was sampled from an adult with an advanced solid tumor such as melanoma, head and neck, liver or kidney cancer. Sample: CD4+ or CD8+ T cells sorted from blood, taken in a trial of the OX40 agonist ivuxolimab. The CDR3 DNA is TGTGCCAGCAGCCGCGCCCTAATTTACAATGAGCAGTTCTTC. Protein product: CASSRALIYNEQFF.